A single sample is the source of the 26 T cell receptor beta chains below, sequenced in a study of radiation and T cells in renal cell carcinoma. Profiling relied on immunoSEQ multiplex PCR, and the TCRdb table lists in-frame clones only, not all of them. The sample yields approximately 100,000 clones, about 86% seen once. The time point was: baseline pretreatment blood. The treatment denotes: 15 Gy SBRT to primary tumor, nephrectomy 4 weeks later. The sample was blood, taken from a patient whose treatment included radiotherapy and nephrectomy. The receptors stem from a man in his fifties or sixties with renal cell carcinoma.

The rearrangement joins TRBV10-2 to TRBJ2-3; TRBD2 might be the D (5 bases). Germline V gene data show CDR1 as WSHSY and CDR2 as SAAADI. The CDR3 sequence is 15 residues long. The V end was cut by 8 bases, the J end by 0 bases, with 15 bases between. The CDR3 protein is CASELNGDSTDTQYF. The CDR3 bases are TGCGCCAGCGAACTAAACGGGGATAGCACAGATACGCAGTATTTT.

The gene calls are TRBV19 and TRBJ2-7; no clear D gene. CDR1 is LNHDA, CDR2 SQIVND, per germline (reference sequence). The CDR3 consists of 13 residues. V was shortened by 2 bases and J by 2 bases, with 7 bases between the two germline ends. In DNA, the CDR3 is TGTGCCAGTAGTATACAGTTAGCCTACGAGCAGTACTTC. This encodes CASSIQLAYEQYF.

The V and J genes are TRBV7-2 and TRBJ1-2; D is possibly TRBD1 (5 bases). V lost 2 bases to trimming and J lost 4 bases, with 14 bases between them. This CDR3 contains 15 residues. Germline-derived CDR1 and CDR2 are SGHTA and FQGNSA. The CDR3 DNA sequence: TGTGCCAGCAGCTTACTTGGGGCTTATAGCTATGGCTACACCTTC. Translated, it gives CASSLLGAYSYGYTF.

V usage is TRBV9 and J usage is TRBJ2-1, with 12 bases aligning to TRBD2. CDR1 and CDR2 from the germline V gene are SGDLS and YYNGEE. The J segment lost 5 bases and the V segment lost 3 bases, leaving 6 bases of the junction unmatched. The CDR3 spans 16 residues. This CDR3 is CASSDSGTSGHNEQFF. The CDR3 coding sequence is TGTGCCAGCAGCGACTCCGGGACTAGCGGGCACAATGAGCAGTTCTTC.

This chain links TRBV15 with TRBJ2-5; D possibly matches TRBD1 or TRBD2 (5 bases each). The CDR3 is made up of 14 amino acids. V dropped 6 bases and J dropped 4 bases, with 15 bases sitting between them. Germline V CDR1 and CDR2: LNHNV, YYDKDF (reference sequence). Written as DNA, the CDR3 is TGTGCCACCAGTCGAGAGGGGTTCCGAGAGACCCAGTACTTC. It translates to CATSREGFRETQYF. Filled out from reference TRBV15 and TRBJ2-5, the complete variable domain reads DAMVIQNPRYQVTQFGKPVTLSCSQTLNHNVMYWYQQKSSQAPKLLFHYYDKDFNNEADTPDNFQSRRPNTSFCFLDIRSPGLGDTAMYLCATSREGFRETQYFGPGTRLLVL.

This clone came up a few times. The gene calls are TRBV30 and TRBJ1-1; D gene unclear. The CDR3 sequence is 14 residues long. The ends were cut back, 0 bases at V and 1 base at J, with 9 bases in the middle. The V gene's germline CDR1 is GTSNPN and CDR2 SVGIG (reference sequence). The CDR3 sequence: CAWSVGLTNTEAFF. The CDR3 nucleotides read TGTGCCTGGAGTGTAGGACTGACGAACACTGAAGCTTTCTTT.

The gene calls are TRBV10-2 and TRBJ2-1; the match to TRBD2 covers 11 bases. The trim removed 7 bases at V and 3 bases at J, leaving 8 bases unmatched. The CDR3 length is 16 residues. Germline V gene lookup returns CDR1 WSHSY and CDR2 SAAADI. The CDR3 protein is CASNPLAGAIYNEQFF. The CDR3 DNA sequence: TGCGCCAGCAACCCACTAGCGGGAGCCATCTACAATGAGCAGTTCTTC.

This clone was counted once. J is TRBJ2-1 and V is TRBV7-2; D gene uncertain. Trimming took off 5 bases at V and 1 base at J, with 9 bases between the two ends. The germline CDR1 and CDR2 sequences are SGHTA and FQGNSA. The CDR3 is 14 amino acids. CDR3 region: CASSPLGSYNEQFF. The CDR3 bases are TGTGCCAGCAGCCCCCTGGGATCCTACAATGAGCAGTTCTTC. The whole variable domain, filled in from reference TRBV7-2 and TRBJ2-1, reads GAGVSQSPSNKVTEKGKDVELRCDPISGHTALYWYRQSLGQGLEFLIYFQGNSAPDKSGLPSDRFSAERTGGSVSTLTIQRTQQEDSAVYLCASSPLGSYNEQFFGPGTRLTVL.

The V gene is TRBV4-1, the J gene TRBJ1-1; tentatively, D is TRBD1 (6 bases). The CDR3 length is 17 residues. The germline gives CDR1 MGHRA, CDR2 YSYEKL. With 1 base removed from V and 0 bases from J, the gap between germline ends came to 15 bases. The CDR3 nucleotides read TGCGCCAGCAGCCAAGGGGGGCGGGGCGGGATGAACACTGAAGCTTTCTTT. It encodes CASSQGGRGGMNTEAFF.

The DNA of the CDR3 is TGTGCCAGCAGCTTGTTTCGGCAGGAATATGGCTACACCTTC. Its translation is CASSLFRQEYGYTF. The chain links TRBV5-8 to TRBJ1-2, with D hard to call. Per the germline V gene, CDR1 is SGHTS and CDR2 is YDEGEE. Deletions cut 1 base from V and 5 bases from J, with 12 bases between. The CDR3 runs 14 residues.

This chain connects TRBV10-3 to TRBJ2-7; the match to TRBD2 covers 7 bases. Germline trimming cut 10 bases from V and 5 bases from J; bases unmatched to any gene: 14. CDR3 length: 14 amino acids. Germline V gene sequence: CDR1 ENHRY, CDR2 SYGVKD. This chain's CDR3 is CASATSQTSHEQYF. CDR3 bases: TGTGCCAGCGCGACTAGCCAAACATCCCACGAGCAGTACTTC.

This clone was recorded only once. The J gene is TRBJ1-1, the V gene TRBV2; 7 positions match TRBD1. After removal of 5 bases from V and 11 bases from J, the junction contained 14 bases not matched to a gene. Germline CDR1 is SNHLY and CDR2 is FYNNEI. This CDR3 contains 14 residues. CDR3 bases: TGTGCCAGCAGTTCCGACAGGGCCGTTGGGGAGGCTTTCTTT. Translating it yields CASSSDRAVGEAFF.

The chain joins TRBV11-2 to TRBJ2-7; perhaps D is TRBD1 or TRBD2 (5 bases each). The CDR3 consists of 14 residues. The germline V gene has CDR1 SGHAT and CDR2 FQNNGV. Trimming took 8 bases from V and 4 from J, leaving 18 bases between them. The CDR3 DNA is TGTGCCAGCGGGGACCCCTCGAATTGGTACGAGCAGTACTTC. Protein: CASGDPSNWYEQYF.

The CDR3 region is CASSNWVEGNQPQHF. DNA of the CDR3: TGTGCCAGTAGTAACTGGGTGGAAGGCAATCAGCCCCAGCATTTT. The chain carries TRBV19 and TRBJ1-5; no firm D call. Deletions cut 4 bases from V and 2 bases from J, with 12 bases between. The CDR3 runs to 15 residues. Germline CDR1 is LNHDA and CDR2 is SQIVND (reference sequence).

The chain joins TRBV7-3 to TRBJ2-3; D not certain. Germline CDR1 SGHTA, CDR2 FQGTGA. The CDR3 consists of 13 residues. Trimming took 5 bases from V and 4 from J, leaving 10 bases between them. The DNA of the CDR3 is TGTGCCAGCAGCCTCTTGAAACCAGATACGCAGTATTTT. Protein: CASSLLKPDTQYF.

The rearrangement joins TRBV19 to TRBJ2-2, with 9 bases fitting TRBD1. The CDR3 is made up of 16 amino acids. Germline values: CDR1 LNHDA, CDR2 SQIVND (reference sequence). Unmatched junction bases numbered 7, after V lost 5 bases and J lost 3 bases. The CDR3 DNA is TGTGCCAGTAGTGTATCCGGGACAGGGCACACCGGGGAGCTGTTTTTT. Protein: CASSVSGTGHTGELFF.

CDR3: CASGLQNRQDEAFF. CDR3 nucleotides: TGTGCTAGTGGTTTGCAAAATAGACAGGATGAAGCTTTCTTT. The gene calls are TRBV12-5 and TRBJ1-1; D possibly corresponds to TRBD1 (6 bases). CDR1 and CDR2 from the germline V gene are LGHNT and FRNRAP. This CDR3 region has 14 residues. Trimming left V 2 bases short and J 7 bases short, with 14 bases between.

This chain uses TRBV11-2 with TRBJ2-2; no clear D. V lost 1 base and J lost 5, with 8 bases in between. The germline gives CDR1 SGHAT, CDR2 FQNNGV. The CDR3 contains 14 residues. The CDR3 region has the DNA TGTGCCAGCAGCTTAGCATTTCGGACCGGGGAGCTGTTTTTT. Translation gives CASSLAFRTGELFF.

This clone was picked up one time. The gene calls are TRBV2 and TRBJ2-2, with TRBD1 matching over 10 bases. There are 17 residues in the CDR3. Germline V CDR1 and CDR2: SNHLY, FYNNEI. The V gene end was trimmed by 6 bases and the J gene end by 4 bases; junction bases not matched to a gene: 11. CDR3 in amino acids: CASSQSPWTGGTGELFF. The CDR3, as DNA: TGTGCCAGCAGCCAAAGTCCTTGGACAGGGGGCACCGGGGAGCTGTTTTTT.

The rearrangement links TRBV6-6 to TRBJ2-3, with TRBD2 identical over 7 bases. Germline assignment: CDR1 MNHNY and CDR2 SVGAGI (reference sequence). V trimming: 2 bases; J trimming: 1 base; junction bases outside the gene matches: 3. This CDR3 has 15 residues. CDR3 loop: CASSYARGGTDTQYF. For the CDR3, the DNA is TGTGCCAGCAGTTACGCCCGGGGGGGCACAGATACGCAGTATTTT.

The chain joins TRBV5-1 to TRBJ2-5; no clear D. The CDR3 has 14 residues. Trimming removed 2 bases from V and 5 bases from J, with 13 bases in between. Germline V CDR1 and CDR2: SGHRS, YFSETQ. The CDR3 region is CASSFVNRRETQYF. DNA of the CDR3: TGCGCCAGCAGCTTTGTTAATCGTCGGGAGACCCAGTACTTC. The full variable domain, with the rest looked up from reference TRBV5-1 and TRBJ2-5, is KAGVTQTPRYLIKTRGQQVTLSCSPISGHRSVSWYQQTPGQGLQFLFEYFSETQRNKGNFPGRFSGRQFSNSRSEMNVSTLELGDSALYLCASSFVNRRETQYFGPGTRLLVL.

The CDR3 reads CASSYTPQTQETQYF. The DNA for the CDR3 is TGTGCCAGCAGTTACACCCCCCAGACCCAGGAGACCCAGTACTTC. The chain employs TRBV6-6 and TRBJ2-5; D call uncertain. The CDR3 loop spans 15 amino acids. The germline CDR1 and CDR2 sequences are MNHNY and SVGAGI (reference sequence). V was trimmed by 2 bases and J by 5 bases, leaving 15 bases between them.

The rearrangement joins TRBV10-2 to TRBJ2-2; 10 bases are a match to TRBD2. V shed 7 bases, J shed 7 bases, and the junction held 9 bases outside the gene matches. The CDR3 length is 15 residues. Germline V gene data show CDR1 as WSHSY and CDR2 as SAAADI. The CDR3 sequence: CASTLAGVSGGELFF. The CDR3 DNA sequence: TGCGCCAGCACTCTAGCGGGAGTTTCGGGCGGGGAGCTGTTTTTT.

The J gene is TRBJ1-4, the V gene TRBV19; D remains ambiguous. CDR3 size: 13 residues. In germline, CDR1 is LNHDA, CDR2 SQIVND (reference sequence). Trimming removed 4 bases from V and 6 bases from J, with 9 bases in between. CDR3 sequence: CASSTLDHEKLFF. CDR3 bases: TGTGCCAGTAGTACTCTCGACCATGAAAAACTGTTTTTT.

This chain uses TRBV5-4 with TRBJ2-3; D is uncertain. Looked up from germline, CDR1 is SGHNT and CDR2 is YYREEE (reference sequence). Between the trimmed V and J ends, which lost 0 bases and 1 base, there was a span of 6 bases. The CDR3 is made up of 14 amino acids. CDR3 DNA sequence: TGTGCCAGCAGCTTGGGACTTGGCACAGATACGCAGTATTTT. It specifies CASSLGLGTDTQYF.

A single count supports this clone. The chain recombines TRBV28 with TRBJ2-4, with D possibly called TRBD1 or TRBD2 (5 bases each). The CDR3 length is 16 residues. Germline values: CDR1 MDHEN, CDR2 SYDVKM. V shed 8 bases and J shed 0 bases, with 17 bases lying between them. The CDR3 DNA is TGTGCCAGCCATGGCCGGGACGGAGTAGCCAAAAACATTCAGTACTTC. Protein product: CASHGRDGVAKNIQYF.